This T cell receptor (beta chain) was obtained from a study of blood T cells in healthy people across ages. Study-wide results and caveats: Roughly linear declines in TCR beta diversity per million T cells occurred with age. Not knowing donor CMV status may have confounded expanded clonotype changes.

CDR3 length: 14 amino acids. V was clipped by 4 bases and J by 3 bases, with 10 bases between them. A second 7 to 11 cycle PCR used barcoded and J-beta primers. TCRdb recomputed calls from the 5' RACE reads with MiXCR, one row per CDR3 protein. The sample lists about 730,000 distinct CDR3 sequences, about 42% occurring once. About this clonotype: The antigen is unknown.

Isolated per sample were at least 6 million PBMCs. The chain recombines TRBV12-3 or TRBV12-4 with TRBJ1-3; D is ambiguous. The sample comprised blood. This TCR was recovered from a woman aged 55-69 years in good health. DNA for the CDR3: TGTGCCAGCAGTTCGATCGGGGTTGGAAACACCATATATTTT. The encoded protein is CASSSIGVGNTIYF.